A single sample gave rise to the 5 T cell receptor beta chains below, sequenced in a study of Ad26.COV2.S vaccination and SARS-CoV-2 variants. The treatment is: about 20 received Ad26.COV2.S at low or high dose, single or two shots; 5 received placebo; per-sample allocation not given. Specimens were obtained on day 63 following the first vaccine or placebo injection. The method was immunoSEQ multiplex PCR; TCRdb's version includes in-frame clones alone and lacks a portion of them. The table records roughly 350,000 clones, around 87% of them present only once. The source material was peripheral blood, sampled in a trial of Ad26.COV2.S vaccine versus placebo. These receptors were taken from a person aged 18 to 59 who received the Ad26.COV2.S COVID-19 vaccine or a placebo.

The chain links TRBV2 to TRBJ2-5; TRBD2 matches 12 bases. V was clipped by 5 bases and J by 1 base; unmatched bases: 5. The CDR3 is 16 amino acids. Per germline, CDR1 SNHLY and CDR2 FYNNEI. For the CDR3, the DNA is TGTGCCAGCAGTTGGACTAGCGGGGAACTCCAAGAGACCCAGTACTTC. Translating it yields CASSWTSGELQETQYF.

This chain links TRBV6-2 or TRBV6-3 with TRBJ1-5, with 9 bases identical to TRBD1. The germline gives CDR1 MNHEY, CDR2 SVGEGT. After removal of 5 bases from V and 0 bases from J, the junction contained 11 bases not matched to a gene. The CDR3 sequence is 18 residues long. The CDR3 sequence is CASSKPPGTGYSNQPQHF. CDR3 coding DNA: TGTGCCAGCAGTAAGCCTCCCGGGACAGGGTATAGCAATCAGCCCCAGCATTTT.

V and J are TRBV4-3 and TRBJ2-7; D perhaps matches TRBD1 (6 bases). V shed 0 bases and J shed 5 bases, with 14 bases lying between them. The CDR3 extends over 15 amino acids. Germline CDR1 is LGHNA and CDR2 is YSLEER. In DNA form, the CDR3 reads TGCGCCAGCAGCCAAGATCGGAACAGGGAGCACGAGCAGTACTTC. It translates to CASSQDRNREHEQYF.

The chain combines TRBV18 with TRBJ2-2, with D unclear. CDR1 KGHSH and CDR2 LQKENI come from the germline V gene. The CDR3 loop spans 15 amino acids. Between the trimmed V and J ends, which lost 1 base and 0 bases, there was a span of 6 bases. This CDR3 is CASSPQGTNTGELFF. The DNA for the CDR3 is TGTGCCAGCTCACCACAGGGCACGAACACCGGGGAGCTGTTTTTT.

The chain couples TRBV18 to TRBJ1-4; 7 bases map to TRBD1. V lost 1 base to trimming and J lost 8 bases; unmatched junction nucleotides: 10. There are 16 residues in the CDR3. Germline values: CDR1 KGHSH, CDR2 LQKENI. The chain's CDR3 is CASSPQPGQMGEKLFF. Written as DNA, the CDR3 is TGTGCCAGCTCACCACAACCGGGACAGATGGGGGAAAAACTGTTTTTT.